This TCR beta chain was sequenced for a study of T-cell reconstitution after alpha-beta-depleted transplantation in children. Study-level findings and limits: Reportedly, roughly two months post-transplant, alpha-beta T cells arose from several hundred expanded graft clones. The study traced high day-60 TCRbeta diversity in some patients to surviving recipient T cells and thymic progenitors. It was newly produced T cells that mostly accounted for T-cell counts and diversity one year after transplant.

Unique molecular identifiers were incorporated into the prepared TCRbeta library. Using its own MiXCR run on the PCR reads, TCRdb lists one record per CDR3 protein. Found here are about 980,000 distinct CDR3 sequences, roughly 29% of them singletons; the top ten hold about 28%. Comment on this clonotype: Antigen specificity is unknown.

The CDR3 has 14 residues. CDR1 SGHAT and CDR2 FQNNGV come from the germline V gene. V was clipped by 4 bases and J by 4 bases; unmatched bases: 4. The sample in question was PBMCs, mostly from graft donor cells, obtained 360 days after TCRalphabeta/CD19-depleted stem cell transplant. The gene calls are TRBV11-2 and TRBJ1-2, with 9 bases aligning to TRBD1. The TCR was taken from a boy in the first two years of life who had a stem cell transplant for SCID, so the T cells may come from the graft donor. CDR3 region: CASSSGTGPYGYTF. The CDR3 bases are TGTGCCAGCAGCTCCGGGACAGGGCCCTATGGCTACACCTTC.